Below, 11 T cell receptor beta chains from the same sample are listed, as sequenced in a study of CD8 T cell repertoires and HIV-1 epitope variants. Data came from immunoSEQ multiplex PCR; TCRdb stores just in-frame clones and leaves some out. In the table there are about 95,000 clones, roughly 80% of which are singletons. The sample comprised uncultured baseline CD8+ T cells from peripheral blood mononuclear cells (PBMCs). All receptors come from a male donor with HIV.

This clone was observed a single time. The CDR3 reads CASTNRANSNQPQHF. CDR3 nucleotide sequence: TGTGCCAGCACGAACAGGGCCAATAGCAATCAGCCCCAGCATTTT. The chain links TRBV2 to TRBJ1-5; possibly TRBD1 for D (6 bases). This CDR3 spans 15 amino acids. Germline lookup yields CDR1 SNHLY and CDR2 FYNNEI. V was cut by 7 bases and J by 0 bases, with 13 bases left in between.

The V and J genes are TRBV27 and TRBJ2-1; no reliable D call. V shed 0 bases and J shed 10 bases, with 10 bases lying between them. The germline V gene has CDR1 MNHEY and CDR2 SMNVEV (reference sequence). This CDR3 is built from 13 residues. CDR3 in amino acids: CASSLSKATEQFF. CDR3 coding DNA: TGTGCCAGCAGTTTATCGAAGGCGACCGAGCAGTTCTTC.

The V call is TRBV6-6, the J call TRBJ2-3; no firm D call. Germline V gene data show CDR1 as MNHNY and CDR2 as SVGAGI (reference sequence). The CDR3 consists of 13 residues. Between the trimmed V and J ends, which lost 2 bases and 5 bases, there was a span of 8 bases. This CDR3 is CASSYKAIDTQYF. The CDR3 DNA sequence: TGTGCCAGCAGTTACAAGGCGATAGATACGCAGTATTTT.

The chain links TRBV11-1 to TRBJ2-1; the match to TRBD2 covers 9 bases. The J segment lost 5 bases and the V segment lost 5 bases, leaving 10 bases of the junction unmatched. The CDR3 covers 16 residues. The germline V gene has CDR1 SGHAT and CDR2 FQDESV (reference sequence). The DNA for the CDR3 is TGTGCCAGCAGCGAGCTACTAGCGGGCCGAGACAATGAGCAGTTCTTC. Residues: CASSELLAGRDNEQFF.

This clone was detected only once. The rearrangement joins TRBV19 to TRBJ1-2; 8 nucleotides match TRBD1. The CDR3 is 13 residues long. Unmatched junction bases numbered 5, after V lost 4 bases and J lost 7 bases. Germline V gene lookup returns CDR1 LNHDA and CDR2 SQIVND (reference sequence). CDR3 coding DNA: TGTGCCAGTAGTACTACAGGGGGAAGTGGCTACACCTTC. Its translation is CASSTTGGSGYTF. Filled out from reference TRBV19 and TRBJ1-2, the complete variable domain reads DGGITQSPKYLFRKEGQNVTLSCEQNLNHDAMYWYRQDPGQGLRLIYYSQIVNDFQKGDIAEGYSVSREKKESFPLTVTSAQKNPTAFYLCASSTTGGSGYTFGSGTRLTVV.

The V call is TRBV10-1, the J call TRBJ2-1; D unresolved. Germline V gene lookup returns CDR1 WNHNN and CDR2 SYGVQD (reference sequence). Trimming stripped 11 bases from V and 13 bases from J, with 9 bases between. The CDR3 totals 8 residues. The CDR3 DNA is TGCGCCCCTCTTGAACAGTTCTTC. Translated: CAPLEQFF.

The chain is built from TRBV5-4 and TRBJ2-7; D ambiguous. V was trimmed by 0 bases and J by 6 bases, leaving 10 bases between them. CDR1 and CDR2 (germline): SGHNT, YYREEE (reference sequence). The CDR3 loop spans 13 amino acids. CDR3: CASSLAPLSEQYF. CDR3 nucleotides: TGTGCCAGCAGCTTGGCCCCCCTTTCCGAGCAGTACTTC. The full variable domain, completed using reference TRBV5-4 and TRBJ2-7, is ETGVTQSPTHLIKTRGQQVTLRCSSQSGHNTVSWYQQALGQGPQFIFQYYREEENGRGNFPPRFSGLQFPNYSSELNVNALELDDSALYLCASSLAPLSEQYFGPGTRLTVT.

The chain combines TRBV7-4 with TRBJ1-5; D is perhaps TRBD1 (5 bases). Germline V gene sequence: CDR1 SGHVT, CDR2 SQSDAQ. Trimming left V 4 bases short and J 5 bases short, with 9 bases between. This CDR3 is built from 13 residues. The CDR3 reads CASSCFRDQPQHF. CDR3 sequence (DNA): TGTGCCAGCAGCTGTTTCAGGGATCAGCCCCAGCATTTT.

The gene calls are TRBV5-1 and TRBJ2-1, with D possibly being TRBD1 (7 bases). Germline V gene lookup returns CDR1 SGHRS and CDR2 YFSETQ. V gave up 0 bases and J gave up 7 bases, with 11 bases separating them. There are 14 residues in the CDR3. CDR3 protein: CASSLVTGRNEQFF. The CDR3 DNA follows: TGCGCCAGCAGCTTGGTGACAGGGAGGAATGAGCAGTTCTTC.

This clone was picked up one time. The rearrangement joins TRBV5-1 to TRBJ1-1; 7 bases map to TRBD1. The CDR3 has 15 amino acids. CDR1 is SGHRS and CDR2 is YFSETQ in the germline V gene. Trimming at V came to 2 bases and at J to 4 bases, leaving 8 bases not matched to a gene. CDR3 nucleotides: TGCGCCAGCAGCTTTTCAGGGGGAGGAATCACTGAAGCTTTCTTT. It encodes CASSFSGGGITEAFF.

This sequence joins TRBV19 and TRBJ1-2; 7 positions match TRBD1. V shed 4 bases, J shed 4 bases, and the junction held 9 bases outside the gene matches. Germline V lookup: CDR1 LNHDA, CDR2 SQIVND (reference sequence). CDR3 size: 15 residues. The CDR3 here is CASSSQGQTLYGYTF. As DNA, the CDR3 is TGTGCCAGTAGTAGCCAGGGACAGACACTCTATGGCTACACCTTC.